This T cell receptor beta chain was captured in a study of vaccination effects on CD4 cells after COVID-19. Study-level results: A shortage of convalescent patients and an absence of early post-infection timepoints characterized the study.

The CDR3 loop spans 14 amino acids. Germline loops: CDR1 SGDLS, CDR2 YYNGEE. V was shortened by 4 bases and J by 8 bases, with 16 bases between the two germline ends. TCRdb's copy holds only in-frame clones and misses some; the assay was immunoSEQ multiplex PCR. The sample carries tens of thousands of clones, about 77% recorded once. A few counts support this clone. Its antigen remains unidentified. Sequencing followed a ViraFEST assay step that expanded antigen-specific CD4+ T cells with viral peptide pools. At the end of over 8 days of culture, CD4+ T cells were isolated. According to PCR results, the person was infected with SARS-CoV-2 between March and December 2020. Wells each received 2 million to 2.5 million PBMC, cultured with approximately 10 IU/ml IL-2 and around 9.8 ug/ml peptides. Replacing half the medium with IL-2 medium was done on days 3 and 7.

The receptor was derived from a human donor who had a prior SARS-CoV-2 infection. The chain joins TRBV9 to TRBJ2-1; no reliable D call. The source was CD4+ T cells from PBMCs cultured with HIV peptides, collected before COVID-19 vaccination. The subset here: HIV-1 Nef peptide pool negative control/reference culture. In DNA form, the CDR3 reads TGTGCCAGCAGCTTACGACTCCCCCCTGATGAGCAGTTCTTC. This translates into CASSLRLPPDEQFF.